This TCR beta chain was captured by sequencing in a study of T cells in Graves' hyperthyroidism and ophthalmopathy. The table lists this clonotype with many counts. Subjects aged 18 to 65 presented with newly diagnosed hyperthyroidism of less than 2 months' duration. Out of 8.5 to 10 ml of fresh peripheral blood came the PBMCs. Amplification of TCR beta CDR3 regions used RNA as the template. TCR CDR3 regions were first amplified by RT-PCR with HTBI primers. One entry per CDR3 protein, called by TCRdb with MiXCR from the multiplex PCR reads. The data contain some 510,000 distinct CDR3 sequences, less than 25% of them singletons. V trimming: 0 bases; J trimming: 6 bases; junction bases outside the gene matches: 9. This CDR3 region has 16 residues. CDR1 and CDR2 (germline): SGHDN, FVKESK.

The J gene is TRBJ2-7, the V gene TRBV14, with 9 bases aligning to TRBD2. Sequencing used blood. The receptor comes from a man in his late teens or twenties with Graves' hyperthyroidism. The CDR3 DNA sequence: TGTGCCAGCAGCCAAGATCAGCAGGGGACTAGCCCCGAGCAGTACTTC. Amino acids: CASSQDQQGTSPEQYF.